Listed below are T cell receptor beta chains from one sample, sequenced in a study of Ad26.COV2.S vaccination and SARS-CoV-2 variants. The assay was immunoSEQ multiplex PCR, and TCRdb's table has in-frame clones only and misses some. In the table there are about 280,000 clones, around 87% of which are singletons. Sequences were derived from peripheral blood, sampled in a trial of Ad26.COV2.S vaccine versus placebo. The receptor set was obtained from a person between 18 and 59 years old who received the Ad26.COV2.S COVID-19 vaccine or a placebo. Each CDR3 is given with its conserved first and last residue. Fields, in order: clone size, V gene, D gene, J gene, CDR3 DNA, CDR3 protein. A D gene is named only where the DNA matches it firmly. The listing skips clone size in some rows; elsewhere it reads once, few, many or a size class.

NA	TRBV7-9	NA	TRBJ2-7	TGTGCCAGCAGCTGGGTTGACGGGACACGGAGCTACGAGCAGTACTTC	CASSWVDGTRSYEQYF
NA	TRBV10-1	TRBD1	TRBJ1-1	TGCGCCAGCGCCCAGGGGGGGAACACTGAAGCTTTCTTT	CASAQGGNTEAFF
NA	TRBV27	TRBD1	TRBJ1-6	TGTGCCAGCAGCGTAAGACAGGGAAATAATTCACCCCTCCACTTT	CASSVRQGNNSPLHF
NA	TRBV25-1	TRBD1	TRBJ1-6	TGTGCCAGCAGTGCTCAGGGGGATGGGGGTTCACCCCTCCACTTT	CASSAQGDGGSPLHF
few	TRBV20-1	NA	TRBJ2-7	TGCAGTGCTAGTGGTGGGAGTTTCGACGAGCAGTACTTC	CSASGGSFDEQYF
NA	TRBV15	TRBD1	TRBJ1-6	TGTGCCACCAGCAGAGATCCAGGGGGCTATTCACCCCTCCACTTT	CATSRDPGGYSPLHF
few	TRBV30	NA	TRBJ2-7	TGTGCCTGGAGTCGGGGTATCCACGAGCAGTACTTC	CAWSRGIHEQYF
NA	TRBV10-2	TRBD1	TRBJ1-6	TGCGCCAGCAGGGACCGGGACAGGGGCGCTAATTCACCCCTCCACTTT	CASRDRDRGANSPLHF
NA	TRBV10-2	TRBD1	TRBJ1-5	TGCGCCAGCAGTGACTGGGGACAGGGTGATCAGCCCCAGCATTTT	CASSDWGQGDQPQHF
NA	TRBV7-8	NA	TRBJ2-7	TGTGCCAGCAGCCCCACCCGGGGTGAGCAGTACTTC	CASSPTRGEQYF
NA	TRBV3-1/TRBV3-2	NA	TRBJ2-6	TGTGCCAGCAGTCCCGGAGGCTCTGGGGCCAACGTCCTGACTTTC	CASSPGGSGANVLTF
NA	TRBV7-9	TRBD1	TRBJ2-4	TGTGCCAGCAGCTTAGCAGGGGGCACGGTGTTGAACATTCAGTACTTC	CASSLAGGTVLNIQYF
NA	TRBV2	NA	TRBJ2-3	TGTGCCAGCAGTCTATTTCGGACCGGGTCTCTAGGGACGCAGTATTTT	CASSLFRTGSLGTQYF
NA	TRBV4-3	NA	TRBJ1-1	TGCGCCAGCAGCCAAGGGTCGGGACACCAGAACACTGAAGCTTTCTTT	CASSQGSGHQNTEAFF
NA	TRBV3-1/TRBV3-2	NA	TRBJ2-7	TGTGCCAGCAGCCAAGATGGGGGGCGCAGGGCGGCGAGCTCCTACGAGCAGTACTTC	CASSQDGGRRAASSYEQYF
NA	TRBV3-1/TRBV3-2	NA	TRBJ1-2	TGTGCCAGCAGCCAAGATAAAGGACAGTTTAACTCCGGCTACACCTTC	CASSQDKGQFNSGYTF